This TCR beta chain was captured in a study of cytomegalovirus exposure and HLA in healthy donors. Overall study findings and caveats: As a later analysis revealed, most CMV-associated TCR beta chains appeared HLA-restricted.

Germline V gives CDR1 SNHLY, CDR2 FYNNEI. This CDR3 spans 14 amino acids. The trim removed 6 bases at V and 6 bases at J, leaving 9 bases unmatched. Primers: 60 Vbeta forward and 13 Jbeta reverse. Sequencing used immunoSEQ multiplex PCR; TCRdb keeps in-frame clones, though not all of them. The repertoire includes about 160,000 clones, 80% of them detected once, and about 4.7% sits in the top ten. On this clone itself: Its antigen is undetermined.

The sequenced sample was PBMCs. V is TRBV2 and J is TRBJ2-7; 9 bases map to TRBD2. The source of this sequence is a man between 25 and 39 years old in good health and CMV-seronegative. The chain's CDR3 is CASSDPGLAGEQYF. The CDR3 DNA reads as TGTGCCAGCAGCGACCCGGGACTAGCAGGCGAGCAGTACTTC.